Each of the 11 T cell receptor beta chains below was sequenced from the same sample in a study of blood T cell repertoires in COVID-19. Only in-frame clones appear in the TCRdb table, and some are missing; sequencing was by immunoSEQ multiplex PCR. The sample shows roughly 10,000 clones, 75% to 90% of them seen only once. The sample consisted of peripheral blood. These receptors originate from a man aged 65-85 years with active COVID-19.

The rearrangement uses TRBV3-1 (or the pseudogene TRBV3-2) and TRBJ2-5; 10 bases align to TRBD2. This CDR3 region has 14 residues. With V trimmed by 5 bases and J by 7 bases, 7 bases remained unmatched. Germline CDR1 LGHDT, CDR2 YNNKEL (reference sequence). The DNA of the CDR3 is TGTGCCAGCAGCTACCGTAGCGGGGGGATGACCCAGTACTTC. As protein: CASSYRSGGMTQYF.

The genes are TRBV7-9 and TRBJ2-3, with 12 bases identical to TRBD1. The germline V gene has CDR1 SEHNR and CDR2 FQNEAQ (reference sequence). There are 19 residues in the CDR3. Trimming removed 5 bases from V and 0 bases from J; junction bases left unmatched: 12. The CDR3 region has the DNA TGTGCCAGCAGCAAAATCGGGACAGGGGGCGCTTGGAGCACAGATACGCAGTATTTT. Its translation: CASSKIGTGGAWSTDTQYF.

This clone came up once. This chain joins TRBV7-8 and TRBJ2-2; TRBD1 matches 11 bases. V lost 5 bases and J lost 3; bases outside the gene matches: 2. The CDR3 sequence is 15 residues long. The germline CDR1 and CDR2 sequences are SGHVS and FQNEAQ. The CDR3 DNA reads TGTGCCAGCAGCCGGGGACAGGGGGACACCGGGGAGCTGTTTTTT. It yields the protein CASSRGQGDTGELFF.

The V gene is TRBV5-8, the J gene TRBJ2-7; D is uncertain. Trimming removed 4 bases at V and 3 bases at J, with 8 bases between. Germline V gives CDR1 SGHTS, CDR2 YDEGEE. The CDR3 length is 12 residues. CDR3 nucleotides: TGTGCCAGCAGCCGACCAGGCTACGAGCAGTACTTC. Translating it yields CASSRPGYEQYF.

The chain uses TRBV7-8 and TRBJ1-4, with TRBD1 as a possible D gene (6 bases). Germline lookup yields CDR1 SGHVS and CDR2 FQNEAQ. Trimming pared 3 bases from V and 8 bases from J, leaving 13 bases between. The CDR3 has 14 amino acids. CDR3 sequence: CASSFTGLEEKLFF. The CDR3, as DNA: TGTGCCAGCAGCTTCACAGGGTTGGAGGAAAAACTGTTTTTT.

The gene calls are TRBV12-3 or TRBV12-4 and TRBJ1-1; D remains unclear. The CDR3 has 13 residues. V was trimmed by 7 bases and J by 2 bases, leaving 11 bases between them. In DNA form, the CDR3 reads TGTGCCAGCAATGCAGGCCACAACACTGAAGCTTTCTTT. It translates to CASNAGHNTEAFF.

Here the CDR3 reads CASSTGDEETQYF. CDR3 in DNA: TGCGCCAGCAGCACGGGGGATGAGGAGACCCAGTACTTC. The V gene is TRBV5-1, the J gene TRBJ2-5; a weak D match, TRBD2 (6 bases). Germline CDR1 reads SGHRS; CDR2 reads YFSETQ. CDR3 size: 13 residues. Trimming stripped 4 bases from V and 5 bases from J, with 12 bases between.

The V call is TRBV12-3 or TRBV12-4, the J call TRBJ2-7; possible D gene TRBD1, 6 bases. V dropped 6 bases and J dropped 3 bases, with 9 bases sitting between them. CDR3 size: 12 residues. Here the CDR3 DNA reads TGTGCCAGCAGAGGACAGTTCTACGAGCAGTACTTC. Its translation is CASRGQFYEQYF.

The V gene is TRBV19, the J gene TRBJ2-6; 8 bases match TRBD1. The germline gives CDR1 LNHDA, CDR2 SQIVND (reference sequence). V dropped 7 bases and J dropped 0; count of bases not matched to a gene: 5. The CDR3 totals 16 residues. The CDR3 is CASKRTGPSGANVLTF. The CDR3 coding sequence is TGTGCCAGTAAAAGGACAGGGCCCTCTGGGGCCAACGTCCTGACTTTC.

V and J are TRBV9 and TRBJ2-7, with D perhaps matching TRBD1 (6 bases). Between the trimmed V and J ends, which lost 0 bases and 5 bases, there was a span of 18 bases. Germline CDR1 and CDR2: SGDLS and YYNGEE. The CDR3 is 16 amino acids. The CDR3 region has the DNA TGTGCCAGCAGCGTAGGAAACACAGGGTTGGGGAACGAGCAGTACTTC. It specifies CASSVGNTGLGNEQYF.

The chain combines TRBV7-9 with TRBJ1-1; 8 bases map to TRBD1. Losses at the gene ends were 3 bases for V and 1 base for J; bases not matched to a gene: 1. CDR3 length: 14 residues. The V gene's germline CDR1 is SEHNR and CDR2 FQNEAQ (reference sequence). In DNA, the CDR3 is TGTGCCAGCAGCTTTCAGGGGGCGAACACTGAAGCTTTCTTT. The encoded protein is CASSFQGANTEAFF.